This TCR beta chain was identified in a study of T-cell reconstitution after alpha-beta-depleted transplantation in children. For TCRbeta, the library was prepared with unique molecular identifiers. Using its own MiXCR run on the PCR reads, TCRdb lists one record per CDR3 protein. The sample has about 610,000 distinct CDR3 sequences, roughly 10% seen once; the top ten hold roughly 4%. Trimming stripped 1 base from V and 0 bases from J, with 12 bases between. The germline V gene encodes CDR1 SEHNR and CDR2 FQNEAQ (reference sequence). This CDR3 is 16 amino acids long. Source: PBMCs from the stem cell graft donor, taken from the stem cell graft. The chain carries TRBV7-9 and TRBJ1-2, with a tentative D call TRBD1 (6 bases). This TCR derives from a human donor who donated a stem cell graft to a child with acute myeloid leukemia. This CDR3 reads CASSLGRTDANYGYTF. CDR3 DNA sequence: TGTGCCAGCAGCTTAGGGCGGACAGATGCTAACTATGGCTACACCTTC.